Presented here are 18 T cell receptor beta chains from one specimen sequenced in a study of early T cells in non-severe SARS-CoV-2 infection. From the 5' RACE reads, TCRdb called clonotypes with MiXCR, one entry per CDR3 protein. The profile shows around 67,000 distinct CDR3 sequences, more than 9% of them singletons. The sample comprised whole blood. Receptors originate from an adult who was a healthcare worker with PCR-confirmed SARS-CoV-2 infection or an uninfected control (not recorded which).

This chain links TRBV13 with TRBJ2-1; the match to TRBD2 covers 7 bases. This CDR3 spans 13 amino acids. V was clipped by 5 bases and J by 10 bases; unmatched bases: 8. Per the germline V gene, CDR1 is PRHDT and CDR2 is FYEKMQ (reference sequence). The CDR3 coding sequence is TGTGCCAGCAGCCTACGGGACTACTCAGAGCAGTTCTTC. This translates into CASSLRDYSEQFF.

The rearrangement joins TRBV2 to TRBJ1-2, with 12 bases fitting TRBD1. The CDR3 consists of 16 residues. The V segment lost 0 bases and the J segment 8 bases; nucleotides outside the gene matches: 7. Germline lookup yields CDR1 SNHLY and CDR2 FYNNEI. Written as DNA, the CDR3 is TGTGCCAGCAGTGAAGCGCTGGGACAGGGGGCGAAGGGCTACACCTTC. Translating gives CASSEALGQGAKGYTF.

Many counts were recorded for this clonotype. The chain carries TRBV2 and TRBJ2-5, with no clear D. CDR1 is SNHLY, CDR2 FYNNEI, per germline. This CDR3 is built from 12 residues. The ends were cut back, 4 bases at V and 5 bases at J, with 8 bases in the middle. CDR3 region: CASSVVRETQYF. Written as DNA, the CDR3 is TGTGCCAGCAGTGTGGTCCGGGAGACCCAGTACTTC.

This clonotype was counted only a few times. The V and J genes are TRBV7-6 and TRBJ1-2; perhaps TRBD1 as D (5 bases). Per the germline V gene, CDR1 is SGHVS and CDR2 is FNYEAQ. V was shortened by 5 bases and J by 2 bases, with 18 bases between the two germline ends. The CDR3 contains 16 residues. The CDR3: CASSQAVGESNYGYTF. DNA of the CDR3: TGTGCCAGCAGCCAGGCGGTAGGGGAATCGAACTATGGCTACACCTTC. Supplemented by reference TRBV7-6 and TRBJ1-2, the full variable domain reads GAGVSQSPRYKVTKRGQDVALRCDPISGHVSLYWYRQALGQGPEFLTYFNYEAQQDKSGLPNDRFSAERPEGSISTLTIQRTEQRDSAMYRCASSQAVGESNYGYTFGSGTRLTVV.

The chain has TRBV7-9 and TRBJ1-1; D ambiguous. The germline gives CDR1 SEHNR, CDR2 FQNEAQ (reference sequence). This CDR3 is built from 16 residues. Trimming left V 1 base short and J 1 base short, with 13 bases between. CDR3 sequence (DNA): TGTGCCAGCAGCTTAGAAGTTCGGGAAGGGAACACTGAAGCTTTCTTT. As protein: CASSLEVREGNTEAFF.

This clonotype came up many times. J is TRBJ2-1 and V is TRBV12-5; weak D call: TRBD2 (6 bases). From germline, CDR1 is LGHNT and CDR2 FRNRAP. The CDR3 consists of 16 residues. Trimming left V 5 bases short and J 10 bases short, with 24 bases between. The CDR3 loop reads CASGPTRDAGLREQFF. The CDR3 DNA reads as TGTGCTAGTGGTCCCACCCGGGACGCGGGACTCAGAGAGCAGTTCTTC.

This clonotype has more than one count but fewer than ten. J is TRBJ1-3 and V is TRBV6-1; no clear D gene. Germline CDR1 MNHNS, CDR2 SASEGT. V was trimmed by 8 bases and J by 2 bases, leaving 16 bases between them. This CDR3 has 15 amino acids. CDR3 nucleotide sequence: TGTGCCAGCTGGGGAGGGTTCCCCCCTGGAAACACCATATATTTT. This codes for CASWGGFPPGNTIYF.

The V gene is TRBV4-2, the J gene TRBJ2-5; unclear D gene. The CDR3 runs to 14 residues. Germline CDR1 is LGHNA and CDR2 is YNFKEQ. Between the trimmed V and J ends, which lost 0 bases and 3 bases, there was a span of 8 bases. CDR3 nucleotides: TGTGCCAGCAGCCAAGATATTAGCAAAGAGACCCAGTACTTC. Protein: CASSQDISKETQYF.

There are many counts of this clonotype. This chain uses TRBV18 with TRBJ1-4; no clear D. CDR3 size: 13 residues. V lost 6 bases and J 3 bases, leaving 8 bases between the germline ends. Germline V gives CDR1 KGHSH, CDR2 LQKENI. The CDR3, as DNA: TGTGCCAGCTCTCAGAGGGCTAATGAAAAACTGTTTTTT. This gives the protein CASSQRANEKLFF.

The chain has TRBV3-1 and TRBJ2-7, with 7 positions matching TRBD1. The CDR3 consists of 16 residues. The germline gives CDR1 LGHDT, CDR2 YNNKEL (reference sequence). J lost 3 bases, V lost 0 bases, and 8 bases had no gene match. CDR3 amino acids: CASSQERMAGGYEQYF. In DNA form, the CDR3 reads TGTGCCAGCAGCCAAGAGAGGATGGCAGGGGGCTACGAGCAGTACTTC.

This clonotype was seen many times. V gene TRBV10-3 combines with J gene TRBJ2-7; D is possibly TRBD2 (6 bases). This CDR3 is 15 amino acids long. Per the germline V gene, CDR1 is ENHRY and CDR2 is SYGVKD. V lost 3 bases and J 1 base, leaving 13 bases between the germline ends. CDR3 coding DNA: TGTGCCATCAGTGATTCAGGAGGGGCGTCCTACGAGCAGTACTTC. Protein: CAISDSGGASYEQYF.

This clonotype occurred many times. The CDR3 DNA follows: TGTGCCAGCAGCCATCCAAAGACAGCCTCTTCCTACGAGCAGTACTTC. It encodes CASSHPKTASSYEQYF. V and J are TRBV11-2 and TRBJ2-7; tentatively, D is TRBD1 (5 bases). The CDR3 is 16 amino acids. With 5 bases removed from V and 1 base from J, the gap between germline ends came to 18 bases. Germline loops: CDR1 SGHAT, CDR2 FQNNGV.

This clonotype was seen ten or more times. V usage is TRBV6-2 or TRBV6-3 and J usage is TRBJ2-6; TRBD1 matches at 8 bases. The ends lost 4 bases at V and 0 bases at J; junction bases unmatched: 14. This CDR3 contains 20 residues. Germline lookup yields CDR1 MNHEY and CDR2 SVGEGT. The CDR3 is CASSSLPGQGANSGANVLTF. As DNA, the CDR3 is TGTGCCAGCAGTTCCCTCCCTGGACAGGGCGCGAACTCTGGGGCCAACGTCCTGACTTTC.

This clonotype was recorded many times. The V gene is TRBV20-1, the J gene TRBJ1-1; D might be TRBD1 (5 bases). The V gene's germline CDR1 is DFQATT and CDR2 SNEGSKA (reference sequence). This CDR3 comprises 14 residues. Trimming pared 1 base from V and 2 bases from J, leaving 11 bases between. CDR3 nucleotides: TGCAGTGCTAGAGTTCGGCAGGGTAACACTGAAGCTTTCTTT. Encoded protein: CSARVRQGNTEAFF.

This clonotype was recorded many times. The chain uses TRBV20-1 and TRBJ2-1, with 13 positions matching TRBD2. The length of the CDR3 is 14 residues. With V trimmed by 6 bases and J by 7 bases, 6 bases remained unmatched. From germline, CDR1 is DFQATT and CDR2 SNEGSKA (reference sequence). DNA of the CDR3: TGCAGTGCAAGGACTAGCGGGAGAAGAAATGAGCAGTTCTTC. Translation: CSARTSGRRNEQFF.

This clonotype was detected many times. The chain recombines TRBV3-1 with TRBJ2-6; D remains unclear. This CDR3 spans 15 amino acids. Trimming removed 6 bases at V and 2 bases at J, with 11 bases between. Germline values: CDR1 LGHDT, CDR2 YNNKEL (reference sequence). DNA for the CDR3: TGTGCCAGCAGTCAGAATGGAGCTGGGGCCAACGTCCTGACTTTC. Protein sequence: CASSQNGAGANVLTF.

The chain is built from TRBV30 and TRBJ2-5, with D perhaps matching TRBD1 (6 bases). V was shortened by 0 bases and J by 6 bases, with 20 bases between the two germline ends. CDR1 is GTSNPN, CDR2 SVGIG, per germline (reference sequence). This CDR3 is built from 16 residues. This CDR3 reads CAWSVRARGTTKTQYF. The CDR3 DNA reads TGTGCCTGGAGTGTTAGGGCGAGGGGGACGACGAAGACCCAGTACTTC.

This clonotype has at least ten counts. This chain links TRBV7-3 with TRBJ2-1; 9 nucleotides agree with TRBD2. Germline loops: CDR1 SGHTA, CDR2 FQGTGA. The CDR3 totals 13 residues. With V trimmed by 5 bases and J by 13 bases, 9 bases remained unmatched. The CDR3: CASSPRRGGQQFF. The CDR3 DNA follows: TGTGCCAGCAGCCCCCGGCGGGGGGGCCAACAGTTCTTC.